Here is one T cell receptor (beta chain) with its context. Antigen: not known. Other DNA sequences in the same sample also yield this CDR3. The donor population consisted of healthy HIV-negative adults with no recent acute infections or vaccinations. CD4+ cells yielded CD45RA+ naive and CD45RA-negative memory subsets. The data originate from a study of shared clonotypes between healthy human individuals. This CDR3 contains 14 residues. CDR1 SGHNT and CDR2 YENEEA come from the germline V gene. V lost 1 base and J 0 bases, leaving 6 bases between the germline ends. Assay used: immunoSEQ multiplex PCR; TCRdb lists only in-frame clones, some missing. The top ten clones hold over 1.5% of a sample with around 750,000 clones, over 65% of them seen once. Study-level points and caveats: Donor clonotype sharing was expected to depend on sequencing depth.

The genes are TRBV11-3 and TRBJ1-1, with D unresolved. The origin of this receptor is a woman younger than 45 in good health. Sequencing was performed on memory CD4+ T cells sorted from blood. Subset of the sample: CD45RA-negative fraction. DNA for the CDR3: TGTGCCAGCAGCTTAGGCGGCGTGAACACTGAAGCTTTCTTT. It encodes CASSLGGVNTEAFF.